Below, 23 T cell receptor beta chains from the same sample are listed, as sequenced in a study of shared clonotypes between healthy human individuals. Sequenced by immunoSEQ multiplex PCR; TCRdb stores in-frame clones only, minus some. Here the sample spans about 460,000 clones, roughly three quarters being singletons. The sample taken for sequencing was PBMCs. The receptor source for this set is a middle-aged woman in good health. Some clones in this sample may be carry-over from other donors' samples.

The V call is TRBV29-1, the J call TRBJ2-1; 8 nucleotides agree with TRBD2. The V segment lost 7 bases and the J segment 12 bases; nucleotides outside the gene matches: 14. The CDR3 sequence is 13 residues long. Germline-derived CDR1 and CDR2 are SQVTM and ANQGSEA. The chain's CDR3 is CSAPQRGTGLQFF. CDR3 sequence (DNA): TGCAGCGCCCCTCAGCGGGGGACGGGTTTGCAGTTCTTC.

This chain joins TRBV4-1 and TRBJ1-5, with unresolved D. The V end was cut by 0 bases, the J end by 1 base, with 10 bases between. This CDR3 is 16 amino acids long. Looked up from germline, CDR1 is MGHRA and CDR2 is YSYEKL. The CDR3 here is CASSQDPGNSNQPQHF. CDR3 coding DNA: TGCGCCAGCAGCCAAGACCCGGGTAACAGCAATCAGCCCCAGCATTTT.

The chain uses TRBV9 and TRBJ1-2; 7 bases match TRBD1. This CDR3 spans 13 amino acids. V lost 0 bases and J lost 8; bases outside the gene matches: 4. Germline values: CDR1 SGDLS, CDR2 YYNGEE. Written as DNA, the CDR3 is TGTGCCAGCAGCGTAGAAACGGACAGGGGCTACACCTTC. It specifies CASSVETDRGYTF.

The V and J genes are TRBV18 and TRBJ2-1; D is unresolved. V dropped 2 bases and J dropped 7 bases, with 15 bases sitting between them. The CDR3 runs to 15 residues. Germline assignment: CDR1 KGHSH and CDR2 LQKENI. CDR3 coding DNA: TGTGCCAGCTCACCAGGCCAGGCGGCGTGGAATGAGCAGTTCTTC. This translates into CASSPGQAAWNEQFF.

The CDR3 sequence is CAWSLAGEQYF. CDR3 in DNA: TGTGCCTGGAGTTTAGCGGGGGAGCAGTACTTC. The J gene is TRBJ2-7, the V gene TRBV30; 8 bases line up with TRBD2. J was trimmed by 7 bases and V by 2 bases; bases with no gene match: 1. This CDR3 has 11 residues. CDR1 and CDR2 from the germline V gene are GTSNPN and SVGIG (reference sequence).

This clone was seen ten or more times. Other DNA sequences of this sample code for an identical CDR3. J is TRBJ2-7 and V is TRBV9; a weak D match, TRBD2 (6 bases). The V gene lost 0 bases and the J gene lost 7 bases, with 17 bases spanning the gap. The CDR3 has 15 amino acids. The V gene's germline CDR1 is SGDLS and CDR2 YYNGEE. As DNA, the CDR3 is TGTGCCAGCAGCGTAGCTTGGTGCATCCGGGGGGAGCAGTACTTC. It encodes CASSVAWCIRGEQYF.

The CDR3 DNA is TGTGCCAGCAGTTACCGGGAGTGGCATGAGCAGTTCTTC. This codes for CASSYREWHEQFF. The gene calls are TRBV6-6 and TRBJ2-1; D is possibly TRBD2 (6 bases). Trimming removed 2 bases at V and 8 bases at J, with 10 bases between. The CDR3 is 13 residues long. The V gene's germline CDR1 is MNHNY and CDR2 SVGAGI (reference sequence).

J is TRBJ2-7 and V is TRBV6-5; 14 bases fit TRBD2. J was trimmed by 7 bases and V by 4 bases; bases with no gene match: 6. Germline V gives CDR1 MNHEY, CDR2 SVGAGI. This CDR3 region has 15 residues. CDR3 amino acids: CASSWGLAGVWEQYF. CDR3 sequence (DNA): TGTGCCAGCAGTTGGGGACTAGCGGGAGTTTGGGAGCAGTACTTC.

For this clone: With a far larger clone one base away, a read error is the likely cause. The chain links TRBV7-3 to TRBJ2-3; D not resolved. Germline CDR1 and CDR2: SGHTA and FQGTGA. The CDR3 runs 13 residues. The CDR3 reads CAGSLAPLGTQYF. DNA for the CDR3: TGTGCCGGCAGCTTAGCCCCTCTGGGTACGCAGTATTTT.

This chain links TRBV19 with TRBJ2-4, with 8 bases matching TRBD2. With 4 bases clipped from V and 5 bases from J, the junction kept 4 bases outside the gene matches. Germline V gene sequence: CDR1 LNHDA, CDR2 SQIVND (reference sequence). This CDR3 has 14 residues. This CDR3 reads CASSTPGLENIQYF. The DNA for the CDR3 is TGTGCCAGTAGTACACCGGGACTAGAAAACATTCAGTACTTC.

With regard to this clone: A read error is the likely source, as a far larger clone sits one nucleotide away. This chain joins TRBV30 and TRBJ2-3; 11 nucleotides line up with TRBD2. CDR3 size: 17 residues. Germline loops: CDR1 GTSNPN, CDR2 SVGIG (reference sequence). The CDR3 bases are TGTGCCCGGAGTGATAGGCCGTCTAGCGGGAGGCGGGATACGCAGTATTTT. Translated, it gives CARSDRPSSGRRDTQYF.

The chain is built from TRBV28 and TRBJ2-5, with D possibly matching TRBD2 (6 bases). CDR1 MDHEN and CDR2 SYDVKM come from the germline V gene. The CDR3 loop spans 13 amino acids. The ends were cut back, 6 bases at V and 2 bases at J, with 10 bases in the middle. The CDR3 nucleotides read TGTGCCAGCAGCGCGGGGATACAAGAGACCCAGTACTTC. Protein product: CASSAGIQETQYF.

The chain carries TRBV19 and TRBJ2-5; tentatively, D is TRBD2 (5 bases). The CDR3 has 17 residues. Germline V lookup: CDR1 LNHDA, CDR2 SQIVND (reference sequence). V lost 5 bases and J lost 2, with 21 bases in between. The CDR3 sequence is CASSLHAYTSNQETQYF. The CDR3 nucleotides read TGTGCCAGTAGTCTCCACGCCTACACTAGTAATCAAGAGACCCAGTACTTC.

This clone was recorded once. One end of the junction varies from germline; a read error may be responsible. The J gene is TRBJ2-5, the V gene TRBV7-9, with 11 bases fitting TRBD2. CDR3 length: 15 amino acids. The germline CDR1 and CDR2 sequences are SEHNR and FQNEAQ (reference sequence). CDR3 protein: CASSVATSGAETQYF. The DNA for the CDR3 is TGTGCCAGCAGCGTAGCGACTAGCGGGGCAGAGACCCAGTACTTC.

A word on this clone: Only one base separates this from a far larger clonotype, so it likely reflects a read error. The chain employs TRBV2 and TRBJ1-1; D call uncertain. Germline V gives CDR1 SNHLY, CDR2 FYNNEI. The CDR3 spans 14 residues. CDR3 nucleotide sequence: TGTGCCAGCAGTGAGATACGGGTGAACACTGAAGCTTCCTTT. Translation gives CASSEIRVNTEASF.

The chain joins TRBV9 to TRBJ2-3, with 7 bases fitting TRBD1. This CDR3 comprises 17 residues. Per germline, CDR1 SGDLS and CDR2 YYNGEE. V trimming: 1 base; J trimming: 1 base; junction bases outside the gene matches: 9. The CDR3 DNA sequence: TGTGCCAGCAGCGTATCCCCACAGGGGACGGGCACAGATACGCAGTATTTT. Translation gives CASSVSPQGTGTDTQYF.

The chain couples TRBV2 to TRBJ2-5, with a possible D match to TRBD1 (6 bases). Deletions cut 6 bases from V and 4 bases from J, with 9 bases between. CDR3 size: 12 residues. Germline values: CDR1 SNHLY, CDR2 FYNNEI. The CDR3 region is CASSYRAETQYF. The DNA for the CDR3 is TGTGCCAGCAGCTACAGGGCAGAGACCCAGTACTTC.

As regards this clone: At one end the junction does not follow the germline gene, possibly because of a read error. The genes are TRBV14 and TRBJ2-1, with D unclear. CDR1 SGHDN and CDR2 FVKESK come from the germline V gene. The CDR3 totals 14 residues. In DNA form, the CDR3 reads TGTGCCAGCAGCCAAGATCGCTACTTCCGTAACTGGGTCTTC. This gives the protein CASSQDRYFRNWVF.

J is TRBJ2-5 and V is TRBV7-7; D may correspond to TRBD1 or TRBD2 (5 bases each). Trimming left V 4 bases short and J 1 base short, with 19 bases between. The CDR3 runs 17 residues. The germline gives CDR1 SSHAT, CDR2 FNYEAQ (reference sequence). This chain's CDR3 is CASSSTGPKAVQETQYF. Here the CDR3 DNA reads TGTGCCAGCAGCTCCACGGGACCCAAAGCGGTCCAAGAGACCCAGTACTTC.

The rearrangement links TRBV5-8 to TRBJ2-1, with D unclear. CDR1 is SGHTS and CDR2 is YDEGEE in the germline V gene. With 4 bases removed from V and 8 bases from J, the gap between germline ends came to 16 bases. The CDR3 loop spans 14 amino acids. CDR3 region: CASSRPGLFHEQFF. The CDR3 DNA is TGTGCCAGCAGCCGTCCCGGGCTTTTCCATGAGCAGTTCTTC.

V and J are TRBV25-1 and TRBJ2-7, with 12 bases fitting TRBD2. This CDR3 is built from 15 residues. The germline V gene encodes CDR1 MGHDK and CDR2 SYGVNS. V was clipped by 4 bases and J by 3 bases; unmatched bases: 4. The CDR3, as DNA: TGTGCCAGCAGTGCCCGGACTAGCGGGAACTACGAGCAGTACTTC. Encoded protein: CASSARTSGNYEQYF.

The chain combines TRBV9 with TRBJ1-3, with D uncertain. V lost 1 base and J 3 bases, leaving 11 bases between the germline ends. Germline CDR1 reads SGDLS; CDR2 reads YYNGEE. The CDR3 totals 15 residues. Here the CDR3 DNA reads TGTGCCAGCAGCGTATCCCCCACAAATGGAAACACCATATATTTT. Protein sequence: CASSVSPTNGNTIYF.

The gene calls are TRBV2 and TRBJ2-5; 8 bases align to TRBD2. Germline V gene sequence: CDR1 SNHLY, CDR2 FYNNEI. V lost 5 bases, J lost 5 bases, and 13 bases stayed unmatched. The CDR3 extends over 16 amino acids. DNA of the CDR3: TGTGCCAGCAGTTTAATAGGGACGTCGGGGGGGGAGACCCAGTACTTC. This encodes CASSLIGTSGGETQYF.